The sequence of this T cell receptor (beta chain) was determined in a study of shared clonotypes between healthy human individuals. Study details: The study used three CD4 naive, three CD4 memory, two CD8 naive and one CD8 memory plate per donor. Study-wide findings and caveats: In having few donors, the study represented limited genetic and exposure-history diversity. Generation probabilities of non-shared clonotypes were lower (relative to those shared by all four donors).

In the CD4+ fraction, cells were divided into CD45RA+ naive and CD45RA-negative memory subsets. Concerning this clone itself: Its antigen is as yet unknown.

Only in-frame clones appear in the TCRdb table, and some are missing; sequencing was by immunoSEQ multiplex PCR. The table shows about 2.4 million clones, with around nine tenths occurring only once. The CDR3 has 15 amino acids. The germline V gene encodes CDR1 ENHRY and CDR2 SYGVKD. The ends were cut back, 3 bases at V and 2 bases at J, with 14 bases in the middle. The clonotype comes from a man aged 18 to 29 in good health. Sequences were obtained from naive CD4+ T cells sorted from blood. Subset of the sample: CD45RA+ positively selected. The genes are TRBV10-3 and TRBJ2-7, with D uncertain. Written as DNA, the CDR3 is TGTGCCATCAGTGAAAGAAGCGAGATACCCTACGAGCAGTACTTC. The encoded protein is CAISERSEIPYEQYF.